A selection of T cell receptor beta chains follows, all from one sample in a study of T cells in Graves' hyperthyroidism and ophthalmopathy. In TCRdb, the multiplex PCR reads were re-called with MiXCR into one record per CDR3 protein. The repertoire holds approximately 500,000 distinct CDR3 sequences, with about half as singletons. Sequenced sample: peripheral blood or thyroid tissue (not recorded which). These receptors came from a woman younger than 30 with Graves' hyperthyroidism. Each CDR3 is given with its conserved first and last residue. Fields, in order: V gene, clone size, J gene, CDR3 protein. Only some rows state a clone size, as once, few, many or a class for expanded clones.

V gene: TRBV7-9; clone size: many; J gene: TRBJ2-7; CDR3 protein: CASSVGTDQYF
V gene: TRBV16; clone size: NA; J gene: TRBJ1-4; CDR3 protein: CASSQRSGRNEKLFF
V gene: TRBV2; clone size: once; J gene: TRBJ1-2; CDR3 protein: CASSARQGLAGGEQFFNYGYTF
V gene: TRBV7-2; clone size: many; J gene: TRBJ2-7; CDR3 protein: CASSPRSSGVYEQYF
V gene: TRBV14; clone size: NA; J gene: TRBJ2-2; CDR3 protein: CASSQGLPNELFF
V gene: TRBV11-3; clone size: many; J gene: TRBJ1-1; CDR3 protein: CASSLAGRPVNTEAFF
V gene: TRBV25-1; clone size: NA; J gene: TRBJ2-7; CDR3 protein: CASRDTSGRGYEQYF
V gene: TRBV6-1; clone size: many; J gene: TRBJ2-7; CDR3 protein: CASRGQGAFYEQYF
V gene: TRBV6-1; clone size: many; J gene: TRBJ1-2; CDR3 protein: CANRGLGTSFGYTF
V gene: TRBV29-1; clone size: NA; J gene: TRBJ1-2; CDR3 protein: CSVVPRDRANGYTF
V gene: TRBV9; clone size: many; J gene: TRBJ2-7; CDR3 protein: CASSVGWETSYEQYF
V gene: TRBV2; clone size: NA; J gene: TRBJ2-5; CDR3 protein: CASSKGLAGDVKTQYF
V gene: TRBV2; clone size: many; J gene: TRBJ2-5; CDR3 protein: CASTLDRGSETQYF
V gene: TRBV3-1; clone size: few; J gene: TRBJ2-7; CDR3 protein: CASSQVFGLVYEQYF
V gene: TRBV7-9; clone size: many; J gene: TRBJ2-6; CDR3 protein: CASSQPGSIGANVLTF
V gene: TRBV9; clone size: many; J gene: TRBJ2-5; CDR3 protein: CASSAAGTRDQYF
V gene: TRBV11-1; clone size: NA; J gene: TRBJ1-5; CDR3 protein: CASSLGQKAGQPQHF
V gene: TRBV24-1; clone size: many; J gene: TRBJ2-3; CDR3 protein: CATSDPRGGDTQYF
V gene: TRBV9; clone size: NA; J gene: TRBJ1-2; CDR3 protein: CASSVVGQGTGYTF
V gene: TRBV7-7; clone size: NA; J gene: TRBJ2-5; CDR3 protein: CASSATPITSGYQETQYF
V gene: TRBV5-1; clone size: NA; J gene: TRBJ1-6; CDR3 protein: CASSSLGTANSPLHF
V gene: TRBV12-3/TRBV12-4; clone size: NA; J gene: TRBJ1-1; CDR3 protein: CASSQAGTTEAFF
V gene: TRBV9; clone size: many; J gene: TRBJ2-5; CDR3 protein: CASSVGLAGDQETQYF
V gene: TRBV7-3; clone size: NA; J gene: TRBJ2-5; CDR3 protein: CASSSSPEETQYF
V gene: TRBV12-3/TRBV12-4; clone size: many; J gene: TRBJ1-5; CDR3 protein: CASSQGADQPQHF
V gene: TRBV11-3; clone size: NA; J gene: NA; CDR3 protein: CASSFRQGGNEQFF
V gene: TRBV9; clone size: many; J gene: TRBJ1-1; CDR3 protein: CASSVESRGSDTEAFF
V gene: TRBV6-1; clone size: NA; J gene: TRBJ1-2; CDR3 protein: CASSEDWDRYGYTF
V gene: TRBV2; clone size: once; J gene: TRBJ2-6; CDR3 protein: CASSAGQGAPEAF
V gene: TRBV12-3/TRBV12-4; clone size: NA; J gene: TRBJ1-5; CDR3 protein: CASTRGRFPQHF
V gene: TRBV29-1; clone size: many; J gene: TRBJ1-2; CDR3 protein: CSVDTSGAHNYGYTF
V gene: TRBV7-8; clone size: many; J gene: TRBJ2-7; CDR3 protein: CASSPGLALDYEQYF
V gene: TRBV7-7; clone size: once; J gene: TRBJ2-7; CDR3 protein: CASGASANTGEQYF
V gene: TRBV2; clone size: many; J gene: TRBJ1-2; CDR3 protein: CASSETGSYGYTF
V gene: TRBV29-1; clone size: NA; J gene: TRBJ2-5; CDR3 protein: CSVEHDQETQYF
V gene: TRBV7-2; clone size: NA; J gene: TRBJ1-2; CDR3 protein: CASSSTLRAYYGYTF
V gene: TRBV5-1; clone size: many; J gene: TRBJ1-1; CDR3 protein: CASYRLTGTEAFF
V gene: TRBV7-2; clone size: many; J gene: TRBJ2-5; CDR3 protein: CASSPAESETQYF
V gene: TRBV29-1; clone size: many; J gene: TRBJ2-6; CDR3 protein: CSVEDRGSGANVLTF
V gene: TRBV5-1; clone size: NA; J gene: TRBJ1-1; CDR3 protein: CASSASGPDTEAFF
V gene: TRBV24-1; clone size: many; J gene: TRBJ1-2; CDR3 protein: CATSDSTVRNYGYTF
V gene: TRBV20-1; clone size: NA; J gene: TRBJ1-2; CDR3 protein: CSAGGTGVDGYTF
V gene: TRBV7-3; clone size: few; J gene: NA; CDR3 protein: CASSPRADGSQFF
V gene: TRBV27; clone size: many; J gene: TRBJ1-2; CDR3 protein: CASSLGAAYGYTF
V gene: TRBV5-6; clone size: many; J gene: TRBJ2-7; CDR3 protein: CASSLGPLSSYEQYF
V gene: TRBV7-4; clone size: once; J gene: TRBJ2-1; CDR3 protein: CASSRELAGGVGEQFF
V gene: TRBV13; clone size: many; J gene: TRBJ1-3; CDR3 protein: CASSSPGQGSGNTIYF
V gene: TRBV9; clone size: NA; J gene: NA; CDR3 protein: CASSPDDFNEQFF
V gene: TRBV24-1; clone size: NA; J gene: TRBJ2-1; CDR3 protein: CATSGRVGGPYNEQFF
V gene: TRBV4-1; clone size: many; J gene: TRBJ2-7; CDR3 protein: CASSQEAGLSYEQYF